Listed below are T cell receptor beta chains from one sample, sequenced in a study of blood T cell repertoires in COVID-19. Sequenced by immunoSEQ multiplex PCR; TCRdb stores in-frame clones only, minus some. The sample lists about 400,000 clones, 88% seen once, with around 2% in the top ten. Sequenced input: PBMCs or T cells enriched from blood (not recorded which). The receptors were sampled from a woman between 40 and 55 years old with acute COVID-19. Both conserved end residues are part of each CDR3. Fields, in order: D gene, clone size, J gene, V gene, CDR3 protein, CDR3 DNA. A D gene is named only where the DNA matches it firmly. Some rows have no size entry. The others give once, few or many, or a class for an expanded clone.

TRBD2	NA	TRBJ2-5	TRBV19	CASSPLAGGLETQYF	TGTGCCAGTAGTCCTTTAGCGGGGGGGCTTGAGACCCAGTACTTC
NA	NA	TRBJ1-6	TRBV4-1	CASSQGADLGSPLHF	TGCGCCAGCAGCCAAGGGGCCGATCTGGGTTCACCCCTCCACTTT
NA	NA	TRBJ2-5	TRBV20-1	CSAGEETQYF	TGCAGTGCAGGGGAAGAGACCCAGTACTTC
NA	NA	TRBJ1-1	TRBV3-1/TRBV3-2	CASSQVGQMAFF	TGTGCCAGCAGCCAAGTTGGACAGATGGCTTTCTTT
TRBD1	NA	TRBJ1-5	TRBV4-1	CASSQDRGPGQPQHF	TGCGCCAGCAGCCAAGACAGGGGGCCGGGGCAGCCCCAGCATTTT
TRBD1	NA	TRBJ2-1	TRBV7-9	CASIWDRRANEQFF	TGTGCCAGCATATGGGACAGGAGGGCCAATGAGCAGTTCTTC
NA	NA	TRBJ1-1	TRBV29-1	CSALRGAWGGTEAFF	TGCAGCGCCTTAAGGGGGGCCTGGGGAGGGACTGAAGCTTTCTTT
NA	NA	TRBJ1-2	TRBV2	CASRKGDAEYGYTF	TGTGCCAGCAGGAAGGGGGACGCCGAGTATGGCTACACCTTC
NA	NA	TRBJ2-6	TRBV24-1	CATSDRRGQSSGANVLTF	TGTGCCACCAGTGACCGTCGAGGACAGAGCTCTGGGGCCAACGTCCTGACTTTC
NA	few	TRBJ1-1	TRBV20-1	CSASLDLGGTEAFF	TGCAGTGCTAGTCTAGACCTCGGGGGAACTGAAGCTTTCTTT
TRBD1	NA	TRBJ1-4	TRBV5-4	CASSATGSNEKLFF	TGTGCCAGCAGTGCGACAGGGTCTAATGAAAAACTGTTTTTT
TRBD1	NA	TRBJ1-2	TRBV5-1	CASSSTTGGFYGYTF	TGCGCCAGCAGCTCGACGACAGGGGGCTTCTATGGCTACACCTTC
TRBD2	once	TRBJ2-1	TRBV4-1	CASSRLMGRGASSEQFF	TGCGCCAGCAGCCGCCTGATGGGGCGGGGGGCGTCCTCGGAGCAGTTCTTC
NA	NA	TRBJ1-1	TRBV5-1	CASSSQEGTEAFF	TGCGCCAGCAGCTCACAGGAGGGGACTGAAGCTTTCTTT
NA	NA	TRBJ2-7	TRBV5-4	CASSLEPNYEQYF	TGTGCCAGCAGCTTGGAGCCGAACTACGAGCAGTACTTC
NA	NA	TRBJ2-3	TRBV30	CAWSLGDTQYF	TGTGCCTGGAGCCTAGGTGATACGCAGTATTTT
NA	NA	TRBJ1-1	TRBV7-2	CASSLAQGIGEAFF	TGTGCCAGCAGCTTAGCGCAGGGAATTGGTGAAGCTTTCTTT
NA	once	TRBJ1-5	TRBV27	CASSLGPGLNQPQHF	TGTGCCAGCAGTTTAGGTCCGGGGTTAAATCAGCCCCAGCATTTT
NA	NA	TRBJ2-1	TRBV9	CASSVNPQGYNEQFF	TGTGCCAGCAGCGTCAACCCTCAGGGTTACAATGAGCAGTTCTTC
NA	NA	TRBJ1-3	TRBV10-3	CAISESTRAGNTIYF	TGTGCCATCAGTGAGTCGACCAGGGCTGGAAACACCATATATTTT
TRBD2	NA	TRBJ2-5	TRBV7-8	CASSPRLAGEIRQETQYF	TGTGCCAGCAGCCCGCGACTAGCGGGGGAGATCCGCCAAGAGACCCAGTACTTC
NA	NA	TRBJ1-4	TRBV9	CASSGQGGTNEKLFF	TGTGCCAGCAGCGGTCAGGGTGGAACTAATGAAAAACTGTTTTTT
TRBD1	NA	TRBJ2-7	TRBV30	CALKDRDYEQYF	TGTGCCTTAAAGGACAGGGACTACGAGCAGTACTTC
NA	NA	TRBJ2-5	TRBV7-6	CASSLRQETQYF	TGTGCCAGCAGCTTGAGGCAAGAGACCCAGTACTTC
TRBD2	NA	TRBJ2-3	TRBV5-1	CASTLAGSTDTQYF	TGCGCCAGCACCTTAGCGGGGAGCACAGATACGCAGTATTTT
NA	NA	TRBJ1-4	TRBV4-1	CASSQEGGTEKLFF	TGCGCCAGCAGCCAAGAAGGGGGTACTGAAAAACTGTTTTTT
NA	NA	TRBJ1-1	TRBV5-6	CASSLVGAGTEAFF	TGTGCCAGCAGCTTGGTGGGGGCGGGCACTGAAGCTTTCTTT
TRBD2	NA	TRBJ2-7	TRBV6-5	CASSYSKTSGRYEQYF	TGTGCCAGCAGTTACTCGAAGACTAGCGGGCGATACGAGCAGTACTTC
NA	NA	TRBJ2-5	TRBV7-9	CASSLGAETQYF	TGTGCCAGCAGCTTAGGGGCTGAGACCCAGTACTTC
NA	once	TRBJ1-2	TRBV9	CASSVGGGGYGYTF	TGTGCCAGCAGCGTAGGTGGCGGGGGCTATGGCTACACCTTC
NA	few	TRBJ2-1	TRBV3-1/TRBV3-2	CASSSPDRYNEQFF	TGTGCCAGCAGCTCACCAGACAGGTACAATGAGCAGTTCTTC